The present entry profiles one T cell receptor beta chain with its context. The CDR3 length is 14 residues. V was cut by 6 bases and J by 4 bases, with 16 bases left in between. Germline V CDR1 and CDR2: SGHDT, YYEEEE. This sample stems from a study of blood T cell repertoires in COVID-19. In the study overall: Sample material is recorded as cDNA or gDNA derived from T cells, B-cell-depleted T cells, or PBMCs.

Generated by immunoSEQ multiplex PCR, the TCRdb table keeps only in-frame clones and is missing some. There are 150,000 to 200,000 clones in the sample; 86% occur only once, and 10% to 11% lies in the top ten. This chain joins TRBV5-6 and TRBJ1-2; D perhaps matches TRBD1 (5 bases). Sequencing input: peripheral blood. The source is an older woman with COVID-19, enrolled during active disease. DNA of the CDR3: TGTGCCAGCACTTTCGCGGGGGGACTCTATGGCTACACCTTC. Residues: CASTFAGGLYGYTF.